This T cell receptor (beta chain) was identified in a study of beta chain features in type 1 diabetes. Points from the study as a whole: Type 1 diabetes patients had TCRB CDR3s that were shorter (moderately but significantly so) in all four CD4+ subsets. Possible PCR preference for shorter templates applied equally to patients and controls.

One heparinised draw of blood, averaging about 110 mL, came from each donor. Naive, central memory, regulatory and stem cell-like memory cells within the CD4+ compartment were sorted using CD45RO/CCR7/CD25/CD127/CD95/CD27. A remark on this clone: Its antigen remains unknown.

Since all of the isolated RNA was reverse transcribed, expressed TCRB transcripts were what got sequenced. TCRdb's copy holds only in-frame clones and misses some; the assay was immunoSEQ multiplex PCR. The sample records roughly 70,000 clones, almost 50% being singletons. Sequencing input: central memory CD4+ T cells from blood. This clonotype was obtained from a young man with type 1 diabetes.

This CDR3 is CASSLDGFPSSYEQYF. CDR3 DNA: TGCGCCAGCAGCTTGGATGGCTTCCCAAGCTCCTACGAGCAGTACTTC. J is TRBJ2-7 and V is TRBV5-1; D not certain. V dropped 0 bases and J dropped 0 bases, with 13 bases sitting between them. Per germline, CDR1 SGHRS and CDR2 YFSETQ. The CDR3 totals 16 residues.